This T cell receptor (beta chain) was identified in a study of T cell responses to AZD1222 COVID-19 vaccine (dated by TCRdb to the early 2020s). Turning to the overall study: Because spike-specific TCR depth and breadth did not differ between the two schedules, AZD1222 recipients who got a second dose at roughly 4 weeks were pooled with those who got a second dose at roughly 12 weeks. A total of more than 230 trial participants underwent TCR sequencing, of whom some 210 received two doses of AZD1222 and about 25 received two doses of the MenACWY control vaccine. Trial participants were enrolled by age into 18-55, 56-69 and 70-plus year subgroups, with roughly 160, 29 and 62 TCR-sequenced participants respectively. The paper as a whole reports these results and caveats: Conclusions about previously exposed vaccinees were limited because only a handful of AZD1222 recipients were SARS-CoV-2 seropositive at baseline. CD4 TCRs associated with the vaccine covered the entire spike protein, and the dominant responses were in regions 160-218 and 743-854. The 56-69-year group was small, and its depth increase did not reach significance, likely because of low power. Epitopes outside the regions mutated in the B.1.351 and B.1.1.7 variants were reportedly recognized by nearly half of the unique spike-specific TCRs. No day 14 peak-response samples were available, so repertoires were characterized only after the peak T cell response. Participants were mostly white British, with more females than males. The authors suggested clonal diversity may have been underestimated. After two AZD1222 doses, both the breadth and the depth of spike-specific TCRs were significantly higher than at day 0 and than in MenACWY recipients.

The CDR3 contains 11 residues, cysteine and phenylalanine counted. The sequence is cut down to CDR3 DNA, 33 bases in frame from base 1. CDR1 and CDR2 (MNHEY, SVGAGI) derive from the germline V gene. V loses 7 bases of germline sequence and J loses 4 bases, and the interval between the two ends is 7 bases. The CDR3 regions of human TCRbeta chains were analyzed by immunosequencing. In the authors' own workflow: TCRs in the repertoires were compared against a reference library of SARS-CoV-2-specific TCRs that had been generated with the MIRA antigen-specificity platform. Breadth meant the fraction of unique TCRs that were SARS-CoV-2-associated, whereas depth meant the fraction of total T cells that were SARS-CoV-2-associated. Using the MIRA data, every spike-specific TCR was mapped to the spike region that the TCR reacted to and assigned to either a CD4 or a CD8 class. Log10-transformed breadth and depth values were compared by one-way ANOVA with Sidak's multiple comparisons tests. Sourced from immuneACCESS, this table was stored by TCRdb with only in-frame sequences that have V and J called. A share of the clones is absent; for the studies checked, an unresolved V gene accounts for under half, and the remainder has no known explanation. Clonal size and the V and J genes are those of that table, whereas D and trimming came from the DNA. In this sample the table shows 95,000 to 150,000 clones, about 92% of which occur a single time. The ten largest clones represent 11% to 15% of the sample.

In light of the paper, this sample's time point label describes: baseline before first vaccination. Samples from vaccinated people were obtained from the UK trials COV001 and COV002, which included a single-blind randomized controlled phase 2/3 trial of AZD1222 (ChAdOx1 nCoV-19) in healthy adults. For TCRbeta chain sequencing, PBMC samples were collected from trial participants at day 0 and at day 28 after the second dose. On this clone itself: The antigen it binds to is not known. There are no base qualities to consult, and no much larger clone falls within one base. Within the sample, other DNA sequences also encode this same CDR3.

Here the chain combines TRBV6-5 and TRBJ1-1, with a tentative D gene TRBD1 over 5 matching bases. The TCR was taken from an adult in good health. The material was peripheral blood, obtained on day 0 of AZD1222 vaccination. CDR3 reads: CASIRGTEAFF. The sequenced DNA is TGTGCCAGCATAAGGGGCACTGAAGCTTTCTTT.